This T cell receptor beta chain was recorded in a study of blood T cell repertoires in COVID-19. Background on the study: The analysed material was cDNA or gDNA that came from T cells, B-cell-depleted T cells, or PBMCs.

In terms of age and location, participants ranged from about 18 to 90 years and lived in roughly 22 US areas. Participant reports of clinical history set cohort assignment. Source study methods: It was from reference gene primer amplification that nucleated cell counts were estimated. The protocol was immunoSEQ multiplex PCR, while the TCRdb copy is restricted to in-frame clones and leaves out a portion. D and trimming were read from the DNA, whereas the V and J calls and clone size are those reported in that table. Of around 340,000 clones listed, approximately 91% were seen once; the top ten hold approximately 1%. Trimming removed 4 bases from V and 1 base from J; junction bases left unmatched: 8. This CDR3 has 16 residues. Germline V gives CDR1 MDHEN, CDR2 SYDVKM.

The material sequenced was PBMCs or T cells enriched from blood (not recorded which). This TCR was sampled from a woman in her twenties or thirties who had been exposed to COVID-19. The rearrangement joins TRBV28 to TRBJ1-1, with 8 bases aligning to TRBD1. The CDR3 spells CASSSPRQGSNTEAFF. CDR3 in DNA: TGTGCCAGCAGTTCCCCCCGACAGGGGTCGAACACTGAAGCTTTCTTT.